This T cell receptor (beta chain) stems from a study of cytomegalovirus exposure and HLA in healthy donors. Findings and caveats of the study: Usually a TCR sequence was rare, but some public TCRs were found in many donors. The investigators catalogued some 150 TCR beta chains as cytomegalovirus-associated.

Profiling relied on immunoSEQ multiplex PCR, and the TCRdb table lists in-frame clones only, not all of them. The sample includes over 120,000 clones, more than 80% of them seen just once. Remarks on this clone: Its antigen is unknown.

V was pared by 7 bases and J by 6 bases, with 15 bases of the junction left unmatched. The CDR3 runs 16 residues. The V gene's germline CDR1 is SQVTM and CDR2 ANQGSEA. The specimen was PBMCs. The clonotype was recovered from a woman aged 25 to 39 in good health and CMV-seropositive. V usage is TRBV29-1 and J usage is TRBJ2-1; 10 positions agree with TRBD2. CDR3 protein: CSAGGPGTSAINEQFF. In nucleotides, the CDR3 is TGCAGCGCTGGGGGCCCCGGGACTAGCGCTATCAATGAGCAGTTCTTC.